This T cell receptor beta chain was recovered during a study of blood T cell repertoires in COVID-19. Libraries were prepared by immunoSEQ multiplex PCR; TCRdb keeps only in-frame clonotypes and omits some of them. The sample has tens of thousands of clones, roughly 84% seen once. This clone was detected only once. Trimming cost V 4 bases and J 1 base; bases outside gene matches: 12. Germline values: CDR1 SGHAT, CDR2 FQNNGV. The CDR3 is 18 amino acids. The chain joins TRBV11-2 to TRBJ2-3, with 9 bases that match TRBD2. The sequence was collected from an elderly woman with active or convalescent COVID-19. The sequencing sample was made of peripheral blood. The CDR3, as DNA: TGTGCCAGCAGCTCGACAATCTCTTGGACTAGCGGCACAGATACGCAGTATTTT. This codes for CASSSTISWTSGTDTQYF.